These 16 T cell receptor beta chains were sequenced from one sample in a study of T cell responses to AZD1222 COVID-19 vaccine. TCRdb keeps only in-frame clones here, not all; method: immunoSEQ multiplex PCR. Among roughly 170,000 clones listed, 70% to 90% were seen once. Sequences were derived from peripheral blood, sampled on day 0 of AZD1222 vaccination. These receptor sequences come from an adult in good health.

The V call is TRBV6-1, the J call TRBJ1-6; D may be TRBD1 (5 bases). CDR1 is MNHNS and CDR2 is SASEGT in the germline V gene. Trimming pared 3 bases from V and 10 bases from J, leaving 13 bases between. CDR3 length equals 14 residues. The CDR3 region is CASSEKAGKSPLHF. CDR3 coding DNA: TGTGCCAGCAGTGAGAAGGCAGGGAAATCACCCCTCCACTTT.

This clone has only one observation. The junction and the germline gene differ at one end; a read error may be behind it. The chain combines TRBV7-7 with TRBJ2-5; weak D call: TRBD2 (7 bases). The CDR3 spans 16 residues. The V gene's germline CDR1 is SSHAT and CDR2 FNYEAQ (reference sequence). CDR3 sequence: CASSLNPGGRVETQYF. CDR3 nucleotide sequence: TGTGCTAGCAGCTTAAACCCCGGGGGGCGGGTAGAGACCCAGTACTTC.

The rearrangement links TRBV11-2 to TRBJ1-2; 7 nucleotides agree with TRBD1. The CDR3 loop spans 15 amino acids. The junction had 13 bases not matched to a gene; V was cut back by 5 bases and J by 7 bases. CDR1 is SGHAT, CDR2 FQNNGV, per germline. The CDR3 nucleotides read TGTGCCAGCAGCATACAGGGGAGTGGGGTGGCTGGCTACACCTTC. Residues: CASSIQGSGVAGYTF.

The chain joins TRBV5-3 to TRBJ1-3; D is undetermined. TRBV5-3 is classed as an ORF, of uncertain function. The V end lost 1 base, the J end lost 9 bases, and 11 bases lay between the germline ends. The CDR3 has 13 residues. The CDR3 region is CARSLPGHPTIYF. The CDR3 nucleotides are TGTGCCAGAAGCTTGCCCGGCCACCCCACCATATATTTT.

In DNA form, the CDR3 reads TGTGCCACCAGTTCACCCCAAGGGCCCGGGGAGCTGTTTTTT. Its translation is CATSSPQGPGELFF. The rearrangement joins TRBV24-1 to TRBJ2-2; no clear D gene. This CDR3 region has 14 residues. Germline V gene lookup returns CDR1 KGHDR and CDR2 SFDVKD. The V and J ends lost 6 bases and 6 bases respectively, with 13 bases between them.

The CDR3 reads CASRNGANIQYF. The CDR3 nucleotides are TGCGCCAGCAGAAATGGGGCGAACATTCAGTACTTC. This chain joins TRBV5-1 and TRBJ2-4; D is perhaps TRBD1 (5 bases). This CDR3 is 12 amino acids long. The germline V gene has CDR1 SGHRS and CDR2 YFSETQ. The ends were cut back, 5 bases at V and 7 bases at J, with 10 bases in the middle.

The chain combines TRBV6-5 with TRBJ1-1; TRBD1 matches at 7 bases. From germline, CDR1 is MNHEY and CDR2 SVGAGI. V shed 11 bases, J shed 1 base, and the junction held 7 bases outside the gene matches. The CDR3 has 13 residues. The CDR3 sequence is CALGGSWNTEAFF. The CDR3 DNA sequence: TGTGCCTTAGGGGGCTCCTGGAACACTGAAGCTTTCTTT.

Concerning this clone: Other nucleotide sequences from this sample produce the same CDR3. V gene TRBV10-3 combines with J gene TRBJ1-5; D is perhaps TRBD1 (6 bases). CDR3 size: 14 residues. Trimming shortened V by 0 bases and J by 7 bases, and 10 bases separated the two germline ends. CDR1 ENHRY and CDR2 SYGVKD come from the germline V gene. CDR3 coding DNA: TGTGCCATCAGTGAGTCATCAGGGGACCAGCCCCAGCATTTT. Its translation is CAISESSGDQPQHF.

The chain uses TRBV27 and TRBJ2-6, with D tentatively TRBD1 (6 bases). V gave up 4 bases and J gave up 4 bases, with 8 bases separating them. Germline V gene data show CDR1 as MNHEY and CDR2 as SMNVEV (reference sequence). This CDR3 spans 14 amino acids. The CDR3 DNA is TGTGCCAGCAGTTGGACAGTCGGGGCCAACGTCCTGACTTTC. Its translation is CASSWTVGANVLTF.

The chain carries TRBV14 and TRBJ1-1; D is unclear. The germline CDR1 and CDR2 sequences are SGHDN and FVKESK. V lost 4 bases to trimming and J lost 7 bases, with 13 bases between them. The CDR3 extends over 13 amino acids. CDR3 protein: CASSLLSHLEAFF. CDR3 in DNA: TGTGCCAGCAGCCTACTATCACACCTTGAAGCTTTCTTT.

The chain is built from TRBV19 and TRBJ2-1; unclear D gene. CDR1 is LNHDA and CDR2 is SQIVND in the germline V gene (reference sequence). The V end lost 0 bases, the J end lost 0 bases, and 12 bases lay between the germline ends. This CDR3 has 17 amino acids. DNA for the CDR3: TGTGCCAGTAGTATAGACTCCCTTAGCCACTCCTACAATGAGCAGTTCTTC. This sequence encodes CASSIDSLSHSYNEQFF.

This clone has only one observation. The gene calls are TRBV10-2 and TRBJ2-5; 7 nucleotides agree with TRBD2. Germline V gene data show CDR1 as WSHSY and CDR2 as SAAADI. The CDR3 length is 16 residues. J gave up 5 bases and V 2 bases, and 11 bases lay outside the gene matches. Here the CDR3 DNA reads TGCGCCAGCAGTGAGGCTCTAGCCGGGGGAGGGGAGACCCAGTACTTC. Translation: CASSEALAGGGETQYF.

The V and J genes are TRBV7-2 and TRBJ2-5; tentatively, D is TRBD2 (5 bases). Trimming left V 5 bases short and J 5 bases short, with 15 bases between. Germline values: CDR1 SGHTA, CDR2 FQGNSA. CDR3 size: 14 residues. The CDR3 here is CASSRTAGVETQYF. The DNA of the CDR3 is TGTGCCAGCAGCCGGACTGCCGGAGTGGAGACCCAGTACTTC. Filled out from reference TRBV7-2 and TRBJ2-5, the complete variable domain reads GAGVSQSPSNKVTEKGKDVELRCDPISGHTALYWYRQSLGQGLEFLIYFQGNSAPDKSGLPSDRFSAERTGGSVSTLTIQRTQQEDSAVYLCASSRTAGVETQYFGPGTRLLVL.

This chain connects TRBV6-1 to TRBJ1-3; 7 bases are a match to TRBD1. Germline V gene sequence: CDR1 MNHNS, CDR2 SASEGT. The CDR3 sequence is 17 residues long. Trimming removed 0 bases from V and 0 bases from J; junction bases left unmatched: 5. CDR3 DNA: TGTGCCAGCAGTGAAGCTCCAGGGGGGAACTCTGGAAACACCATATATTTT. It is translated as CASSEAPGGNSGNTIYF.

This chain links TRBV5-1 with TRBJ1-4, with D unresolved. This CDR3 is built from 13 residues. The germline V gene encodes CDR1 SGHRS and CDR2 YFSETQ. Trimming removed 4 bases at V and 8 bases at J, with 12 bases between. CDR3 sequence (DNA): TGCGCCAGCAGCCCCACTACGCTAGAAAAACTGTTTTTT. Translating it yields CASSPTTLEKLFF.

The chain couples TRBV27 to TRBJ1-1, with D perhaps TRBD1 (5 bases). Germline CDR1 MNHEY, CDR2 SMNVEV (reference sequence). The V end lost 5 bases, the J end lost 3 bases, and 13 bases lay between the germline ends. CDR3 length equals 14 residues. This chain's CDR3 is CASSPAPGHTEAFF. The DNA of the CDR3 is TGTGCCAGCAGTCCCGCCCCGGGGCACACTGAAGCTTTCTTT.